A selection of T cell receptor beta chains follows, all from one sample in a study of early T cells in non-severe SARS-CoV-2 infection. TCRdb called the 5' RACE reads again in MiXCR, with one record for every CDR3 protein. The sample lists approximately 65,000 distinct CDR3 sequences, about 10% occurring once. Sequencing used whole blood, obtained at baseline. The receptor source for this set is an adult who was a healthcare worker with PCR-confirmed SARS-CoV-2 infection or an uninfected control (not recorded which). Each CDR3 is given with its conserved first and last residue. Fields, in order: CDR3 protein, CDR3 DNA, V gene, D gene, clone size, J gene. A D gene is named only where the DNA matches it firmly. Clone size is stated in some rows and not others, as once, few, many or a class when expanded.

CASSLGPPGELFF	TGTGCCAGCAGCTTGGGACCTCCCGGGGAGCTGTTTTTT	TRBV5-4	NA	few	TRBJ2-2
CASSAQAWGPYGYTF	TGTGCCAGCAGCGCTCAGGCTTGGGGCCCTTATGGCTACACCTTC	TRBV9	NA	few	TRBJ1-2
CASSLVVRTGTEAFF	TGTGCCAGCAGTTTAGTGGTTAGAACGGGGACTGAAGCTTTCTTT	TRBV28	NA	NA	TRBJ1-1
CASSVGRRNIGDEQFF	TGTGCCAGCAGCGTAGGGAGGAGGAATATCGGGGATGAGCAGTTCTTC	TRBV7-9	NA	few	TRBJ2-1
CASSPRADLYEQYF	TGTGCCAGCTCTCCACGTGCAGATCTCTACGAGCAGTACTTC	TRBV18	NA	few	TRBJ2-7
CASRPGQTHGYTF	TGTGCCAGCAGGCCGGGACAGACACATGGCTACACCTTC	TRBV7-2	TRBD1	many	TRBJ1-2
CASSQDPQGYGQETQYF	TGCGCCAGCAGCCAAGACCCACAGGGCTACGGGCAAGAGACCCAGTACTTC	TRBV4-1	NA	few	TRBJ2-5
CASSLDSSYNEQFF	TGTGCCAGCAGCTTAGATAGTTCTTACAATGAGCAGTTCTTC	TRBV7-9	NA	few	TRBJ2-1
CSATEGRAYGYTF	TGCAGTGCTACGGAAGGTCGGGCCTATGGCTACACCTTC	TRBV20-1	NA	many	TRBJ1-2
CAWSVGTGGRLGYGYTF	TGTGCCTGGAGTGTAGGGACAGGGGGTCGCCTAGGGTATGGCTACACCTTC	TRBV30	TRBD1	NA	TRBJ1-2
CASSLVVPAGELFF	TGTGCCAGCAGCTTAGTTGTCCCCGCCGGGGAGCTGTTTTTT	TRBV7-2	NA	many	TRBJ2-2
CASSLVGLNTGELFF	TGTGCCAGCAGCTTGGTGGGCCTGAACACCGGGGAGCTGTTTTTT	TRBV7-6	NA	many	TRBJ2-2
CASSVGGAYQETQYF	TGTGCCAGCAGCGTAGGGGGGGCCTACCAAGAGACCCAGTACTTC	TRBV9	NA	few	TRBJ2-5
CASSLDKNYGYTF	TGCGCCAGCAGCTTGGACAAGAACTATGGCTACACCTTC	TRBV5-1	NA	NA	TRBJ1-2
CASSQDKADTQYF	TGTGCCAGCAGCCAAGATAAAGCAGATACGCAGTATTTT	TRBV3-1	NA	many	TRBJ2-3
CSVSKSTEQFF	TGCAGCGTATCGAAATCGACTGAGCAGTTCTTC	TRBV29-1	NA	few	TRBJ2-1
CASREGASGGITQYF	TGTGCCAGCAGGGAAGGGGCTAGCGGGGGTATTACGCAGTATTTT	TRBV11-2	TRBD2	few	TRBJ2-3
CAWSSEGEQYF	TGTGCCTGGAGTTCTGAGGGCGAGCAGTACTTC	TRBV30	NA	NA	TRBJ2-7
CASSLSGTSLATQYF	TGTGCCAGCAGCTTATCCGGGACCTCGTTAGCGACCCAGTACTTC	TRBV11-2	NA	many	TRBJ2-5
CASVTGAMNTEAFF	TGTGCCAGCGTGACAGGGGCTATGAACACTGAAGCTTTCTTT	TRBV28	TRBD1	many	TRBJ1-1
CASVTDRSQETQYF	TGTGCCAGCGTAACCGACAGGTCCCAAGAGACCCAGTACTTC	TRBV6-4	NA	few	TRBJ2-5
CSAQSGGLYEQYF	TGCAGTGCCCAGAGCGGGGGGTTGTACGAGCAGTACTTC	TRBV20-1	TRBD2	NA	TRBJ2-7
CSARVGVSSSYNEQFF	TGCAGTGCTAGAGTAGGGGTCTCGAGCTCCTACAATGAGCAGTTCTTC	TRBV20-1	NA	NA	TRBJ2-1
CASSRTGTGGNQPQHF	TGTGCCAGTAGTAGAACCGGGACAGGGGGCAATCAGCCCCAGCATTTT	TRBV19	TRBD1	few	TRBJ1-5
CASSLPRAPSSDYGYTF	TGTGCCAGTAGTCTCCCCAGGGCTCCGTCCTCCGACTATGGCTACACCTTC	TRBV19	NA	NA	TRBJ1-2
CASSLAHRGKTEAFF	TGTGCCAGCAGCTTAGCGCACAGGGGAAAAACTGAAGCTTTCTTT	TRBV7-9	TRBD1	few	TRBJ1-1
CATSDLPYSSGGSLEQFF	TGTGCCACCAGTGACCTCCCCTATTCGAGCGGGGGGTCCTTGGAGCAGTTCTTC	TRBV24-1	TRBD2	many	TRBJ2-1